The sequence of this T cell receptor beta chain was determined in a study of regulatory T cells in long-lasting Graves disease. CDR3 size: 14 residues. The germline CDR1 and CDR2 sequences are MNHEY and SMNVEV (reference sequence). Time point meaning: newly diagnosed GD, antithyroid drugs for less than 3 months. PBMC RNA was the source of the TCR library. Arm-PCR of CDR3 regions and iRepertoire HTBI primers were the basis on which TCR beta libraries were built. TCRdb fed the multiplex PCR reads into MiXCR, producing one record per CDR3 protein. The table lists around 500,000 distinct CDR3 sequences, around 13% of them singletons. The sample was also reused in another study, on T cells in Graves' hyperthyroidism and ophthalmopathy.

This receptor was obtained from a woman aged 25 to 39 with Graves disease. Specimen: peripheral blood mononuclear cells (PBMCs), collected at new diagnosis, from a patient treated with antithyroid drugs. This rearrangement joins TRBV27 to TRBJ1-2, with D maybe TRBD1 (5 bases). The CDR3 reads CTCRPQGKNYGYTF. The CDR3 bases are TGTACCTGCAGGCCTCAGGGAAAGAACTATGGCTACACCTTC.